Listed here are 3 T cell receptor beta chains from one sample, sequenced in a study of blood T cells in healthy people across ages. The authors ran a second PCR of about 7 to 12 cycles using a sample-barcoded 5' primer and a J-beta primer mix. One entry per CDR3 protein results from TCRdb running MiXCR on the 5' RACE reads. The repertoire has approximately 600,000 distinct CDR3 sequences, roughly three fifths of them found once; the top ten carry 30% to 40%. The specimen was blood. The receptor set was obtained from a man in his 60s in good health.

The chain links TRBV6-1 to TRBJ1-2; 9 bases are shared with TRBD1. CDR1 MNHNS and CDR2 SASEGT come from the germline V gene. V lost 5 bases to trimming and J lost 7 bases; unmatched junction nucleotides: 8. This CDR3 spans 14 amino acids. The DNA of the CDR3 is TGTGCCAGCAGTCACCGGGACAGGGACCCTGGCTACACCTTC. This codes for CASSHRDRDPGYTF.

This clonotype was found a few times. The rearrangement joins TRBV20-1 to TRBJ2-4, with a possible D match to TRBD2 (6 bases). The J call may be in error: the DNA end matches TRBJ2-7 better. Germline values: CDR1 DFQATT, CDR2 SNEGSKA (reference sequence). The CDR3 has 12 amino acids. DNA of the CDR3: TGCAGTGCGCGGGACTGGAACTACGAGCAGTACTTC. Translating it yields CSARDWNYEQYF.

This chain links TRBV20-1 with TRBJ2-4; 8 bases fit TRBD2. Germline CDR1 reads DFQATT; CDR2 reads SNEGSKA (reference sequence). This CDR3 is 17 amino acids long. Trimming removed 1 base from V and 0 bases from J; junction bases left unmatched: 8. The CDR3 loop is CSARALAGSVAKNIQYF. CDR3 sequence (DNA): TGCAGTGCTAGAGCTCTAGCGGGCTCCGTAGCCAAAAACATTCAGTACTTC.